This note documents a single TCR beta chain sequence. The antigen it binds to is not known. There are no base qualities to consult, and no much larger clone falls within one base. Trimming removed 0 bases from V and 4 bases from J; the gene matches leave 5 bases unexplained. Its CDR3 holds 16 amino acids, cysteine through phenylalanine. CDR3 DNA only is kept here, 48 bases in frame from base 1. The germline V gene (reference sequence) gives CDR1 as SGHNT and CDR2 as YYREEE. A single peripheral blood draw of 90 to 150 mL on average was collected from each donor into heparinised tubes. A BD FACSAria II and a panel including CD45RO, CCR7, CD25, CD127, CD95 and CD27 were used to sort naive, central memory, regulatory and stem cell-like memory CD4+ T cells. All sorted populations exceeded 98% purity. PBMCs were isolated immediately by Lymphoprep density gradient centrifugation and stained directly without culture. So that batch effects would be minimized, each experiment stained and sorted samples in pairs, pairing one healthy donor with one patient.

This sample was taken from a study of beta chain features in type 1 diabetes (dated by TCRdb to 2017 to 2018). Turning to the overall study: No differences in mean age, gender distribution, total cell number or subset yield were found between patients and healthy donors. Across all samples, around 99 million sorted cells were examined, and cell number per subset correlated strongly with RNA yield. Regulatory and stem cell-like memory subsets were obtained from only 8 patients and roughly eight healthy donors, while naive and central memory subsets were obtained from all 30 or so donors. In the study, recently diagnosed type 1 diabetes patients and matched healthy donors were compared on the TCRB repertoires of their sorted circulating CD4+ T cell subsets.

The High Capacity cDNA Reverse Transcription Kit was used to reverse transcribe all of the isolated RNA, meaning that expressed TCRB transcripts were what got sequenced. Naive, central memory and regulatory T cell samples underwent deep immunoSEQ sequencing, averaging about 3.5 million total reads per sample. Sorted cells were lysed in RLT buffer, and RNA was extracted using DNase-treated RNeasy Micro or Mini kits according to cell number. To prevent cross-contamination, each cell subset was processed individually, whereas patient and healthy donor samples were processed jointly. TCRB sequences were amplified from cDNA with the immunoSEQ multiplex PCR, producing 87-bp fragments spanning the CDR3 region. Amplicons were sequenced on the Illumina HiSeq platform. The study's processing was this. PCR bias was corrected computationally using synthetic template baselines, and reads within Hamming distance 2 were collapsed, with unmergeable singletons discarded. Reads were aligned to IMGT to assign V, D and J genes, CDR3 length, and insertions or deletions at six rearrangement sites. Within each subset, clonotype counts were normalized to sorted cell number, and only after that were true diversity and Gini coefficients computed with the tcR R package. The overlap coefficient, calculated on TCRB nucleotide sequences, was used to measure repertoire sharing. Out-of-frame TCRB sequences from naive cells were analyzed as a proxy for the pre-selection repertoire. Drawn from immuneACCESS, this table holds only the in-frame rearrangements with V and J called that TCRdb kept. Clones are partly lost; checked studies trace under half to an unresolved V gene and leave the rest unexplained. V, J and clone size are those of that table, while D and trimming were read from the DNA. This sample has approximately 470,000 clones in its table, and roughly 30% of those were observed once. The top ten hold 0.05% to 0.065% of the sample.

Overall study outcomes, separate from this receptor: Because small numbers of individuals were included in the HLA sub-analyses, any influence of HLA type on TCRB rearrangement was left unresolved. Because cDNA was sequenced instead of genomic DNA, activated cells with high expression could be over-represented, although the groups did not differ in activation or CD3 levels. Naive, central memory and regulatory TCRB repertoires appeared to be more alike among patients than among healthy donors. Shorter templates might have been favored by PCR, but patient and control samples were amplified and corrected together, so both groups would have been affected equally by any skew. Type 1 diabetes patients showed a moderate but significant shortening of TCRB CDR3 length in all four CD4+ subsets. At VDJ recombination sites, type 1 diabetes patients had fewer insertions and more deleted nucleotides, which implies abnormalities in thymic rearrangement.

The origin of this receptor is a young man in good health. This receptor chain uses TRBV5-4 and TRBJ2-3, and TRBD2 matches 10 of the central bases. Sequences were obtained from naive CD4+ T cells from blood. The sample's cell subset or site label, in plain terms: true naive CD4+ T cells. The sequenced DNA: TGTGCCAGCAGCTTGGGGGCCAGCGGGAGGGCAGATACGCAGTATTTT. Translated, it gives CASSLGASGRADTQYF.